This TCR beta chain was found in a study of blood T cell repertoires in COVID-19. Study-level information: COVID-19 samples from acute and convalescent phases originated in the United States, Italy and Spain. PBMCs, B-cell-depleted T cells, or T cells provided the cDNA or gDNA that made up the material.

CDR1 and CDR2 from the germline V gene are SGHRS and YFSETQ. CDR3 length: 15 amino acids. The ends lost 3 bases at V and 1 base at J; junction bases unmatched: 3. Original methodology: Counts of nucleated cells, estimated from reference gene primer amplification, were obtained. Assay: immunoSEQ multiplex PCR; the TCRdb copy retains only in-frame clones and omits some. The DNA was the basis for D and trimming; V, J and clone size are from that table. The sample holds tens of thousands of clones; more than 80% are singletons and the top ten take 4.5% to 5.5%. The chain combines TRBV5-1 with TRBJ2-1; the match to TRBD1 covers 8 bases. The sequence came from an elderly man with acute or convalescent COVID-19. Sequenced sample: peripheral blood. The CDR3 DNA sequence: TGCGCCAGCAGCTCGACAGGGGTTTCCTACAATGAGCAGTTCTTC. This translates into CASSSTGVSYNEQFF.